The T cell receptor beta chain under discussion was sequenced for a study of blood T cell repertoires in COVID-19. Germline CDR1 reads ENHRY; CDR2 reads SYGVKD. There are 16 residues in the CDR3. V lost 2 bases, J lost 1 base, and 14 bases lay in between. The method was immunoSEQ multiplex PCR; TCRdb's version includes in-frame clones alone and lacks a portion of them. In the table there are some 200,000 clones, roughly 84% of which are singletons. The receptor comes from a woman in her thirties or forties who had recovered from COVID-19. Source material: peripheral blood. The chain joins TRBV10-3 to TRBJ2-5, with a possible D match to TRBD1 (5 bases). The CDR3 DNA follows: TGTGCCATCAGTGAGGAACCCCAAGGGGTCCAAGAGACCCAGTACTTC. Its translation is CAISEEPQGVQETQYF.